This T cell receptor beta chain stems from a study of T cell repertoires in cytomegalovirus infection (dated by TCRdb to the late 2010s). Study-wide context: The peptide stimulations were aimed at well-studied HLA-B-restricted epitopes as well as recently identified HLA-C-restricted CMV epitopes, whose presentation resists viral immunomodulation. Donor HLA type was relevant to the analysis, as public TCR beta signatures indicated carriage of CMV infection together with the matching HLA type. The investigation overall reported the following: Cumulative frequency of public TCR beta family members discriminated carriers of CMV infection plus the relevant HLA type in this cohort and an independent roughly 350-donor cohort. The ex vivo response was dominated by HLA-C-restricted CMV-specific TCR beta clonotypes, and the single most frequent clonotype in two of eight donors was supplied by these HLA-C-restricted clonotypes.

This clonotype came up many times. Its specific antigen is unknown. Base qualities were left out, and no much larger clone turns up one base away. The CDR3 spans 16 residues, from the cysteine through the phenylalanine. Kept here is only the CDR3 DNA, which spans 48 bases and is read in frame from base 1. The CDR1 and CDR2 encoded by the germline V gene are SGHVS and FNYEAQ. Germline trimming: 1 base from V, 1 base from J; junction bases outside gene matches: 4. The data were produced on an Illumina HiSeq 1500. TCRdb handled the public reads itself, with Q25 trimming in fastp and clone calling in MiXCR, and kept productive beta chains. Rows with a matching CDR3 protein are joined into one entry that keeps the most common DNA and genes. This sample holds 250,000 to 300,000 distinct CDR3 sequences; roughly a fifth were observed only once. About 21% of the sample belongs to the ten largest clones. The sample's treatment or condition label, decoded: in vitro stimulation with specific CMV peptide epitopes to enrich CMV-specific T cells.

The specimen comprised cultured PBMCs, sampled from culture after CMV antigen stimulation. The source of this sequence is a human donor in good health (CMV status not recorded). Some clones in this sample may be carry-over from other donors' samples. The sequence links TRBV7-6 to TRBJ1-1; 9 bases in the middle match TRBD1. CDR3 region: CASSLGTGGPNTEAFF. The nucleotide sequence reads TGTGCCAGCAGCTTAGGAACAGGGGGCCCGAACACTGAAGCTTTCTTT.